This record concerns one TCR beta chain sequence. Its specificity is not known. Naive-designated CD8 cells lacked CD45RO, were positively enriched for CCR7, and omitted terminally differentiated effector memory CD45RA+ cells. This entry comes from a study of shared clonotypes between healthy human individuals. As for the study in general: Each donor had three CD4 naive, three CD4 memory, two CD8 naive and one CD8 memory plate.

Each sorted subset replicate got 200 ng genomic DNA, tens of thousands of genomes. Sequencing was performed with immunoSEQ multiplex PCR; in TCRdb, only in-frame clones are kept and a portion is missing. The sample lists more than 2 million clones, around 96% occurring once. Study findings and constraints: Compared with clonotypes that all four donors shared, non-shared clonotypes had lower generation probabilities.

There are 14 residues in the CDR3. V was pared by 7 bases and J by 4 bases, with 7 bases of the junction left unmatched. The germline CDR1 and CDR2 sequences are SQVTM and ANQGSEA. This clonotype was obtained from a man aged 18-30 years in good health. V usage is TRBV29-1 and J usage is TRBJ2-1, with 10 bases lining up with TRBD1. Sequences were obtained from naive CD8+ T cells sorted from blood. The CDR3 DNA reads TGCAGCGCTGGGACAGGGGAGATATACAATGAGCAGTTCTTC. Translating gives CSAGTGEIYNEQFF.